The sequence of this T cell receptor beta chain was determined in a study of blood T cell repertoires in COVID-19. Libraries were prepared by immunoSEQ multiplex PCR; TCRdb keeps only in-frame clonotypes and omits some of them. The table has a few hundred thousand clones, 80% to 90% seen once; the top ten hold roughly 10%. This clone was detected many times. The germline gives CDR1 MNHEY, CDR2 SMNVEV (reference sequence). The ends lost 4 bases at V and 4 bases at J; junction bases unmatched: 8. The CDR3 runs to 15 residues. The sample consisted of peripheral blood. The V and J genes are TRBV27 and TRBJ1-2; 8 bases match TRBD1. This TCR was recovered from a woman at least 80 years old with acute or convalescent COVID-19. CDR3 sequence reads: CASSSRPGGGYGYTF. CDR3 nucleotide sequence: TGTGCCAGCAGTTCCCGGCCAGGGGGCGGCTATGGCTACACCTTC.